Included here is one TCR beta chain sequence, with context. Its cognate antigen is unknown. The sample is drawn from a study of T-cell memory formation after mild COVID-19. Study as a whole: TCR clusters showed largely donor specificity.

TCRdb recomputed calls from the 5' RACE reads with MiXCR, one row per CDR3 protein. The table shows around 300,000 distinct CDR3 sequences, with 13% to 15% occurring only once. The CDR3 is 12 residues long. In germline, CDR1 is SEHNR, CDR2 FQNEAQ (reference sequence). Trimming removed 5 bases at V and 2 bases at J, with 7 bases between. Broader study findings: Memory cells collected pre-infection included some clones that later responded, suggesting cross-reactive memory joined.

The sequenced material came from PBMCs or a T cell subset sorted from them (not recorded which). This TCR came from a man younger than 30 who had mild COVID-19 (a few samples of this study predate the infection). Cell type and time point are not known. This chain links TRBV7-9 with TRBJ2-7, with unresolved D. The CDR3 loop reads CASSLDTYEQYF. CDR3 nucleotides: TGTGCCAGCAGCCTTGACACCTACGAGCAGTACTTC. Complete variable domain (other parts from reference TRBV7-9 and TRBJ2-7): DTGVSQNPRHKITKRGQNVTFRCDPISEHNRLYWYRQTLGQGPEFLTYFQNEAQLEKSRLLSDRFSAERPKGSFSTLEIQRTEQGDSAMYLCASSLDTYEQYFGPGTRLTVT.